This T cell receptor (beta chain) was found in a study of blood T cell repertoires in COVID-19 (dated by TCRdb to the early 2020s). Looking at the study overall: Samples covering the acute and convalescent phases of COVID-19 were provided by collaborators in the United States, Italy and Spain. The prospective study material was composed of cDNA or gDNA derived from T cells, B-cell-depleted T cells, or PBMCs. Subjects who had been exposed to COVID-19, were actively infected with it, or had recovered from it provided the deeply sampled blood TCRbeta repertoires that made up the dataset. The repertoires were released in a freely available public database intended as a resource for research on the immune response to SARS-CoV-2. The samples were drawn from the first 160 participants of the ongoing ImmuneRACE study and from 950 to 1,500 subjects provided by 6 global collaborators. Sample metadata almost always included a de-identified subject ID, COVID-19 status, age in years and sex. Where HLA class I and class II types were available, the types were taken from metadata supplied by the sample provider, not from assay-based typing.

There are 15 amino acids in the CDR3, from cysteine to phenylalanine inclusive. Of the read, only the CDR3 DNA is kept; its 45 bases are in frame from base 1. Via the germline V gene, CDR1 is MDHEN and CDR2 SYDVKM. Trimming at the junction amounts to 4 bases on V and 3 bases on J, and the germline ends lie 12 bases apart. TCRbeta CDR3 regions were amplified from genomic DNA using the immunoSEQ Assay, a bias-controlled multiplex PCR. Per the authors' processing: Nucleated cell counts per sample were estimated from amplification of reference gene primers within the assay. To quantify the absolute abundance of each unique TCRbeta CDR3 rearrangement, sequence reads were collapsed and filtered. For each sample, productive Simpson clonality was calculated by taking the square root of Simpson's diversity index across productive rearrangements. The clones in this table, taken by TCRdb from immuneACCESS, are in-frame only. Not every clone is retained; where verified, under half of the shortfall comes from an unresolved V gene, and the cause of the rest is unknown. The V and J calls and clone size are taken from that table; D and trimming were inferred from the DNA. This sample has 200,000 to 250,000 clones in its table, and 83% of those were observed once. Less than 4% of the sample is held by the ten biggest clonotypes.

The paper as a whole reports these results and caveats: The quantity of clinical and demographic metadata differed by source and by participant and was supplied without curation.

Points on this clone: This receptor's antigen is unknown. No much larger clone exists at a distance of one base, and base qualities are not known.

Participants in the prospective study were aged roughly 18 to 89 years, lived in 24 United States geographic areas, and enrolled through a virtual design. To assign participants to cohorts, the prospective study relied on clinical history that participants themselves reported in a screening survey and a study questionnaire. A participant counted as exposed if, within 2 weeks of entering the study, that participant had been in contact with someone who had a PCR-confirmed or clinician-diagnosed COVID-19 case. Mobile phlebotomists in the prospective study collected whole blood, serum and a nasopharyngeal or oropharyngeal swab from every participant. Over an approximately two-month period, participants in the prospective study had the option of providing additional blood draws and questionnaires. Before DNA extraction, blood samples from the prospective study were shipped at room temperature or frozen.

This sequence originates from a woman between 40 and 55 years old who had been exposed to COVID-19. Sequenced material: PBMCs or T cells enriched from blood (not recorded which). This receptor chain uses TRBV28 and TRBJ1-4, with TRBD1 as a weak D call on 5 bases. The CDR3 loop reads CASSWGRTANEKLFF. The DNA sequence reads TGTGCCAGCAGTTGGGGCAGAACGGCTAATGAAAAACTGTTTTTT.